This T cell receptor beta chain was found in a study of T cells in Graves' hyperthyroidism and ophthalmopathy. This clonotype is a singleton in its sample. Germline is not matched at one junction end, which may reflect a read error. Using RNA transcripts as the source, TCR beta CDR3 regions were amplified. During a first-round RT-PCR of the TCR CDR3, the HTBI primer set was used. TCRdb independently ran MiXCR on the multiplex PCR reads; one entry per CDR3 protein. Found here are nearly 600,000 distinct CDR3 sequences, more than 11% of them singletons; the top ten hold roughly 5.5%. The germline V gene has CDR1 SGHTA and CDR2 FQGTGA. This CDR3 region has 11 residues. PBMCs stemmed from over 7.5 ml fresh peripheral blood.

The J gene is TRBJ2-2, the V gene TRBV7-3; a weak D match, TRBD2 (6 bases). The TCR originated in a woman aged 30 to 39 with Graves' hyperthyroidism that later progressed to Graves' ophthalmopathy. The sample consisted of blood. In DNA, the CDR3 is TGTGCCAGCAGCCGGGGCGGGGAGCTGGTTTTT. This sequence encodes CASSRGGELVF.